A single T cell receptor (beta chain) is shown here with its context. The assay was immunoSEQ multiplex PCR, and TCRdb's table has in-frame clones only and misses some. In the table there are 25,000 to 30,000 clones, around three quarters of which are singletons. The data were taken from a study of PD-L1 blockade in urothelial cancer. Study-wide context: Blood gave a median about 150,000 T cells.

CDR3 length: 13 amino acids. The germline CDR1 and CDR2 sequences are SGHNT and YYREEE (reference sequence). The V end lost 4 bases, the J end lost 0 bases, and 8 bases lay between the germline ends. As to time point: peripheral blood 6 weeks after treatment start. The material sequenced was PBMCs, taken around atezolizumab (anti-PD-L1) treatment. The chain couples TRBV5-4 to TRBJ2-7; D is ambiguous. The source is a man in his sixties or seventies with urothelial cancer. The CDR3 loop is CASSTYVSYEQYF. The CDR3 DNA follows: TGTGCCAGCAGCACATATGTCTCCTACGAGCAGTACTTC.